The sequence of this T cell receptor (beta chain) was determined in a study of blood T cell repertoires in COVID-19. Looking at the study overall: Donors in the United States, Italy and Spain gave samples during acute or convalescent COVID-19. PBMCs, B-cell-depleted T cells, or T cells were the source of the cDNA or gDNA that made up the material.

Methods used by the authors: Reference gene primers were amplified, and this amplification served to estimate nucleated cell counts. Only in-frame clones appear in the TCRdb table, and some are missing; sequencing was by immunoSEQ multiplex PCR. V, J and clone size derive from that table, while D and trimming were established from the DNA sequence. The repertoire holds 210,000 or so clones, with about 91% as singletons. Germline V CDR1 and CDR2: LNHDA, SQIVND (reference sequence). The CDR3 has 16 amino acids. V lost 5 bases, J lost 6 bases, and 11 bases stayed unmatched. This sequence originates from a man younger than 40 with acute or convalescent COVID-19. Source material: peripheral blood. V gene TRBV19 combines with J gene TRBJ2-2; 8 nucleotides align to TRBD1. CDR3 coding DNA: TGTGCCAGTAGTTTAGCCAGGACAGGGAAACCCGGGGAGCTGTTTTTT. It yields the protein CASSLARTGKPGELFF.